What follows are 5 T cell receptor beta chains derived from one specimen sequenced in a study of identical twins. TCRdb used MiXCR to reprocess the 5' RACE reads, holding one entry per CDR3 protein. The sample gives more than 600,000 distinct CDR3 sequences, roughly 20% of which show up once; under 15% is in the top ten. These sequences were also reported in another study, on T cells expressing NK-cell markers.

The sample taken for sequencing was PBMCs. The receptors come from a woman aged 18 to 35 in good health.

This clonotype was picked up a small number of times. The rearrangement joins TRBV20-1 to TRBJ1-4, with D possibly TRBD1 on 6 matching bases. This CDR3 is 13 amino acids long. V lost 4 bases and J 6 bases, leaving 12 bases between the germline ends. Germline CDR1 and CDR2: DFQATT and SNEGSKA (reference sequence). The DNA of the CDR3 is TGCAGTGCTAATACAGGGCAGGATGAAAAACTGTTTTTT. This encodes CSANTGQDEKLFF.

The V call is TRBV20-1, the J call TRBJ1-1; D unresolved. Trimming took 7 bases from V and 1 from J, leaving 10 bases between them. From germline, CDR1 is DFQATT and CDR2 SNEGSKA (reference sequence). CDR3 length: 12 residues. CDR3 region: CSVSHTNTEAFF. The DNA of the CDR3 is TGCAGTGTCTCCCATACGAACACTGAAGCTTTCTTT.

This clonotype was seen a handful of times. This chain uses TRBV29-1 with TRBJ2-1, with no clear D. Per germline, CDR1 SQVTM and CDR2 ANQGSEA. The V gene lost 8 bases and the J gene lost 7 bases, with 18 bases spanning the gap. The CDR3 has 13 amino acids. The CDR3 nucleotides are TGCAGCCCGAGTGGGGTGAGTGGGAATGAGCAGTTCTTC. This sequence encodes CSPSGVSGNEQFF.

The table lists this clonotype with a few counts. The chain couples TRBV2 to TRBJ2-1; 15 bases agree with TRBD2. The V gene end was trimmed by 4 bases and the J gene end by 11 bases; junction bases not matched to a gene: 6. Germline assignment: CDR1 SNHLY and CDR2 FYNNEI. The CDR3 consists of 15 residues. The CDR3 DNA sequence: TGTGCCAGCAGTGGGGGGACTAGCGGGAGGAATAAGCAGTTCTTC. As protein: CASSGGTSGRNKQFF.

This clonotype was counted between two and nine times. The chain uses TRBV7-8 and TRBJ1-2; D uncertain. V dropped 5 bases and J dropped 2 bases, with 6 bases sitting between them. This CDR3 region has 12 residues. CDR1 is SGHVS and CDR2 is FQNEAQ in the germline V gene. The CDR3, as DNA: TGTGCCAGCAGCAGAAAGAACTATGGCTACACCTTC. This sequence encodes CASSRKNYGYTF.